This T cell receptor beta chain was observed in a study of blood T cell repertoires in COVID-19. CDR3 length: 18 residues. V dropped 3 bases and J dropped 6; count of bases not matched to a gene: 11. Germline CDR1 reads LGHNA; CDR2 reads YNFKEQ. Assay: immunoSEQ multiplex PCR; the TCRdb copy retains only in-frame clones and omits some. The sample consists of about 77,000 clones, about 92% of them appearing once. The sequenced sample was peripheral blood. The V gene is TRBV4-2, the J gene TRBJ2-7, with 16 bases fitting TRBD2. This TCR came from a woman of 80 years or more with active or convalescent COVID-19. The CDR3 here is CASSHRGGLAGGQAEQYF. In DNA form, the CDR3 reads TGTGCCAGCAGCCACCGTGGGGGACTAGCGGGGGGGCAGGCCGAGCAGTACTTC.